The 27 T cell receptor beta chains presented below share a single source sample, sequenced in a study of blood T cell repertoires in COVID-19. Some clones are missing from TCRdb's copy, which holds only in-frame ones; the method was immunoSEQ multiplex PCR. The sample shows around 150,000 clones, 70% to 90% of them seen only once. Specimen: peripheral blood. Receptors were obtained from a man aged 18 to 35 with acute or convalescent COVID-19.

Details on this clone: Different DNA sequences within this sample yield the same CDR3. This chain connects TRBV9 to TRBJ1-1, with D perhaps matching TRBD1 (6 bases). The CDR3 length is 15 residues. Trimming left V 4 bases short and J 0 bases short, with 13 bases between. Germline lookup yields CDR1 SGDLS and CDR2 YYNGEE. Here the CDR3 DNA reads TGTGCCAGCAGCCCTCGGACAGTCATGAACACTGAAGCTTTCTTT. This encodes CASSPRTVMNTEAFF. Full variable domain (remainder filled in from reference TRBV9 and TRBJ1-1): DSGVTQTPKHLITATGQRVTLRCSPRSGDLSVYWYQQSLDQGLQFLIQYYNGEERAKGNILERFSAQQFPDLHSELNLSSLELGDSALYFCASSPRTVMNTEAFFGQGTRLTVV.

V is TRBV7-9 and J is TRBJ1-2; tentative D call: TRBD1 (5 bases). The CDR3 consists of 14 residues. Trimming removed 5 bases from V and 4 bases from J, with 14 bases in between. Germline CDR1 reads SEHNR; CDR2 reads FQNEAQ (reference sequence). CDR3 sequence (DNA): TGTGCCAGCAGCCCGAAGGGGAACGTCTATGGCTACACCTTC. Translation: CASSPKGNVYGYTF.

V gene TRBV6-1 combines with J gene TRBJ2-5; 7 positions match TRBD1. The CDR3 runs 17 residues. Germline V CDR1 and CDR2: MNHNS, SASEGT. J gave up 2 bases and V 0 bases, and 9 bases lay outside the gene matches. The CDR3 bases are TGTGCCAGCAGTGAAGCCCCAGCAGGGGGTGTGCAAGAGACCCAGTACTTC. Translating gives CASSEAPAGGVQETQYF.

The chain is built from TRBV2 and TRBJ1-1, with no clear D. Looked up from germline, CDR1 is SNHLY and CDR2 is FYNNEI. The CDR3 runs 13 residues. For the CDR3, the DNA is TGTCTAAAACCCGGAGAACCGAACACTGAAGCTTTCTTT. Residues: CLKPGEPNTEAFF.

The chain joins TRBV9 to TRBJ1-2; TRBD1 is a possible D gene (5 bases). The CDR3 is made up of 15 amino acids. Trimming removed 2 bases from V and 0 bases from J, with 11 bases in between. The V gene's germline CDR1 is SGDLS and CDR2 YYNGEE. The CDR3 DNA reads TGTGCCAGCAGCGTTGAGGGGAGGACTAACTATGGCTACACCTTC. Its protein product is CASSVEGRTNYGYTF. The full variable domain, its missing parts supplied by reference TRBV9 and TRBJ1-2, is DSGVTQTPKHLITATGQRVTLRCSPRSGDLSVYWYQQSLDQGLQFLIQYYNGEERAKGNILERFSAQQFPDLHSELNLSSLELGDSALYFCASSVEGRTNYGYTFGSGTRLTVV.

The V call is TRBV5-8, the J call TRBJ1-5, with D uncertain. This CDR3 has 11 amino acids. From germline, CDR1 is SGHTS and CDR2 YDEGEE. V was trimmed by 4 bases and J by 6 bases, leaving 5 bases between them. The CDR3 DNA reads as TGTGCCAGCAGCCGTTTTCAGCCCCAGCATTTT. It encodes CASSRFQPQHF.

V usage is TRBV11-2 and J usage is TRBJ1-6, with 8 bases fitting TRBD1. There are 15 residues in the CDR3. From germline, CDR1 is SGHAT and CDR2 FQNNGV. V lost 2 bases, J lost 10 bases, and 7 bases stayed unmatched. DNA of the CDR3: TGTGCCAGCAGCTTAATACCAGGGGGCCGGTCACCCCTCCACTTT. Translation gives CASSLIPGGRSPLHF. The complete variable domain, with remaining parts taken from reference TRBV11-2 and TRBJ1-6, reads EAGVAQSPRYKIIEKRQSVAFWCNPISGHATLYWYQQILGQGPKLLIQFQNNGVVDDSQLPKDRFSAERLKGVDSTLKIQPAKLEDSAVYLCASSLIPGGRSPLHFGNGTRLTVT.

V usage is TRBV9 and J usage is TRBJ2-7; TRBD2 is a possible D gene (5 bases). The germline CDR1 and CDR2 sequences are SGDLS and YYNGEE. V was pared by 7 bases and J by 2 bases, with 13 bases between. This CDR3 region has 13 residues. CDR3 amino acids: CASPRRCPYEQYV. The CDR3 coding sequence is TGTGCCAGCCCCCGGAGGTGCCCCTACGAGCAGTACGTC.

The DNA for the CDR3 is TGTGCCAGCAGCGTATCAGGGTCGAACACCGGGGAGCTGTTTTTT. Residues: CASSVSGSNTGELFF. The chain employs TRBV9 and TRBJ2-2, with D perhaps TRBD1 (5 bases). With 1 base removed from V and 0 bases from J, the gap between germline ends came to 7 bases. There are 15 residues in the CDR3. Germline V CDR1 and CDR2: SGDLS, YYNGEE.

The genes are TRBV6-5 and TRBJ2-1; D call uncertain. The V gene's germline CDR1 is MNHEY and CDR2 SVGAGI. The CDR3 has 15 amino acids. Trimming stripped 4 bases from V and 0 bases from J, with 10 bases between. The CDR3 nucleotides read TGTGCCAGCAGTTCGTGGTTCAGCTCCTACAATGAGCAGTTCTTC. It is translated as CASSSWFSSYNEQFF.

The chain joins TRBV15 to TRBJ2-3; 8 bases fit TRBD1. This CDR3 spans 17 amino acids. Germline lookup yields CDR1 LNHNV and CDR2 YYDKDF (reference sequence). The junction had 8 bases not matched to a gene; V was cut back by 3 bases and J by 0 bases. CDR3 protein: CATSSLQGALSTDTQYF. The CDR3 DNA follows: TGTGCCACCAGCAGTCTGCAGGGGGCGCTCAGCACAGATACGCAGTATTTT.

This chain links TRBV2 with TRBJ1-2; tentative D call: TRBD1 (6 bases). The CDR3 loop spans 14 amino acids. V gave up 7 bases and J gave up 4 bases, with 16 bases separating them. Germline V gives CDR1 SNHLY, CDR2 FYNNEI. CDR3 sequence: CASTPTGGPYGYTF. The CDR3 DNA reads TGTGCCAGCACTCCCACCGGGGGGCCCTATGGCTACACCTTC.

The CDR3 sequence: CASSPGDNLYEGYGYTF. The CDR3 DNA follows: TGTGCCAGCTCTCCCGGGGACAATCTTTACGAGGGCTATGGCTACACCTTC. This chain uses TRBV18 with TRBJ1-2, with D maybe TRBD1 (6 bases). Germline assignment: CDR1 KGHSH and CDR2 LQKENI. The CDR3 runs to 17 residues. Between the trimmed V and J ends, which lost 6 bases and 4 bases, there was a span of 24 bases.

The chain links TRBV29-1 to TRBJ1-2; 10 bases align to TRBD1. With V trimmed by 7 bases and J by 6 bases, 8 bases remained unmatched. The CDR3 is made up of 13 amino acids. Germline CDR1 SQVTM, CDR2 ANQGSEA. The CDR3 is CSAGTGAGDGYTF. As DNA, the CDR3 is TGCAGCGCTGGGACAGGGGCGGGGGATGGCTACACCTTC.

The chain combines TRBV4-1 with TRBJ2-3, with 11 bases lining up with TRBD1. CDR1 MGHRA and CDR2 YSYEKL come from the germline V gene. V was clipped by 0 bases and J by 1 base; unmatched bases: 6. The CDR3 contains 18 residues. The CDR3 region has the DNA TGCGCCAGCAGCCAAGAACCTTGGACAGGGGGCGGCACAGATACGCAGTATTTT. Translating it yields CASSQEPWTGGGTDTQYF.

CDR3: CASSLGTAISGNTIYF. The CDR3 DNA is TGCGCCAGCAGCCTCGGGACAGCCATCTCTGGAAACACCATATATTTT. The chain couples TRBV5-1 to TRBJ1-3, with TRBD1 matching over 7 bases. V lost 4 bases, J lost 0 bases, and 7 bases stayed unmatched. The length of the CDR3 is 16 residues. Per germline, CDR1 SGHRS and CDR2 YFSETQ.

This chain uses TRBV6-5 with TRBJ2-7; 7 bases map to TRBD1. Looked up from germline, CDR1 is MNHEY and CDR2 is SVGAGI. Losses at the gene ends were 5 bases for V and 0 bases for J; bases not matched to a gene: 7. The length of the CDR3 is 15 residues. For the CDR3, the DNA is TGTGCCAGCAGTCCAGGACAGGTGAGCTCCTACGAGCAGTACGTC. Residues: CASSPGQVSSYEQYV.

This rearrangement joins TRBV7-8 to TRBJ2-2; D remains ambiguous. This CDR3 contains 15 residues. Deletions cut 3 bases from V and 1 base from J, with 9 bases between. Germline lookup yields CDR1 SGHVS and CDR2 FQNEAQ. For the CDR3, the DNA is TGTGCCAGCAGCTTTCAGGCCTTGAACACCGGGGAGCTGTTTTTT. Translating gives CASSFQALNTGELFF. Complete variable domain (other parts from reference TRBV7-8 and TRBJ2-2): GAGVSQSPRYKVAKRGQDVALRCDPISGHVSLFWYQQALGQGPEFLTYFQNEAQLDKSGLPSDRFFAERPEGSVSTLKIQRTQQEDSAVYLCASSFQALNTGELFFGEGSRLTVL.

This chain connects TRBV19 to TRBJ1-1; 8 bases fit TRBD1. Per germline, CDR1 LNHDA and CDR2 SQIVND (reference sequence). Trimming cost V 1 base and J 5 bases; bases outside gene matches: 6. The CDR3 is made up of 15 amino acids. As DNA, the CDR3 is TGTGCCAGTAGTATAGCCCCAGGGGGCCGTACTGAAGCTTTCTTT. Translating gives CASSIAPGGRTEAFF.

The CDR3 loop reads CASSATGTGNQPQHF. Written as DNA, the CDR3 is TGTGCCAGTAGTGCCACCGGGACAGGCAATCAGCCCCAGCATTTT. The chain recombines TRBV19 with TRBJ1-5, with TRBD1 matching over 7 bases. The trim removed 5 bases at V and 2 bases at J, leaving 6 bases unmatched. There are 15 residues in the CDR3. The germline CDR1 and CDR2 sequences are LNHDA and SQIVND (reference sequence).

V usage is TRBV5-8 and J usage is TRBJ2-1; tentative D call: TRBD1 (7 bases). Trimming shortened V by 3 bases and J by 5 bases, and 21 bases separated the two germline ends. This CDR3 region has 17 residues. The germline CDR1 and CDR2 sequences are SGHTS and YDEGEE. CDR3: CASSWGANRGPHNEQFF. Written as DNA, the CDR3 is TGTGCCAGCAGCTGGGGGGCAAACAGGGGTCCCCACAATGAGCAGTTCTTC.

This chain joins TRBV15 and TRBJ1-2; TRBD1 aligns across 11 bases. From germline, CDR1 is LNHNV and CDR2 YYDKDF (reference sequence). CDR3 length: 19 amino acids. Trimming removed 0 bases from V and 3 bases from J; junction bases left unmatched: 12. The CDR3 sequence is CATSRDEGQGASNHYGYTF. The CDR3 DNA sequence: TGTGCCACCAGCAGAGATGAAGGACAGGGGGCATCCAATCACTATGGCTACACCTTC.

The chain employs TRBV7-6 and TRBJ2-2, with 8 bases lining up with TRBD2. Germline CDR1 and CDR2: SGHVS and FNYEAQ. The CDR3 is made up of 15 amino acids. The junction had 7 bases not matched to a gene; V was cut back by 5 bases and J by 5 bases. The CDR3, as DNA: TGTGCCAGCAGCAGTAGCGGGGTGGAAACCGGGGAGCTGTTTTTT. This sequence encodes CASSSSGVETGELFF.

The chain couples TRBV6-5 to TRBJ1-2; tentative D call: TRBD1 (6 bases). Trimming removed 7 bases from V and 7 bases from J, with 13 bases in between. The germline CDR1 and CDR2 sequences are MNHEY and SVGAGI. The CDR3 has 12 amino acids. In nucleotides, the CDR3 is TGTGCCAGCAAAATTACAGGGAGTGGCTACACCTTC. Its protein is CASKITGSGYTF.

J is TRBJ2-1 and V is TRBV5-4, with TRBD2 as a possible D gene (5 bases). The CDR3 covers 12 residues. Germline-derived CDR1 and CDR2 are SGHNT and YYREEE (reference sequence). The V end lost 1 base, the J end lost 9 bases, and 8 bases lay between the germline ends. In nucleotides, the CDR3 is TGTGCCAGCAGCTTGTTAGCGACTGAGCAGTTCTTC. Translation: CASSLLATEQFF.

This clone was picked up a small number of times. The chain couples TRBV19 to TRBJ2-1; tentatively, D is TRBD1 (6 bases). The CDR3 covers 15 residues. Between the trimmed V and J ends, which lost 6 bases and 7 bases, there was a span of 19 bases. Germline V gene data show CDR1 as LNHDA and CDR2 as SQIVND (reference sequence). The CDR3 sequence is CASRPGQIKGNEQFF. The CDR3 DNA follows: TGTGCCAGTAGGCCGGGACAAATAAAGGGGAATGAGCAGTTCTTC.

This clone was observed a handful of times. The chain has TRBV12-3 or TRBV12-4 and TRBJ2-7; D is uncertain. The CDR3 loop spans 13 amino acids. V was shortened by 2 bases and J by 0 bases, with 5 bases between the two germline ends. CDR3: CASSLPPSYEQYF. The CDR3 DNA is TGTGCCAGCAGTTTACCTCCCTCCTACGAGCAGTACTTC.